These 24 T cell receptor beta chains were all obtained from the same sample, sequenced in a study of T cell responses to AZD1222 COVID-19 vaccine. This table comes from immunoSEQ multiplex PCR, and its TCRdb copy is limited to in-frame clones, with some not included. This repertoire shows around 130,000 clones, 80% to 90% found once; its top ten account for around a tenth. The specimen was peripheral blood, collected 28 days after the second AZD1222 dose. The receptors shown here come from an adult who received the AZD1222 COVID-19 vaccine.

The V call is TRBV27, the J call TRBJ2-7; tentatively, D is TRBD2 (5 bases). Trimming left V 2 bases short and J 3 bases short, with 11 bases between. Germline CDR1 is MNHEY and CDR2 is SMNVEV (reference sequence). CDR3 length: 14 amino acids. This CDR3 is CASSLRQAGYEQYF. The CDR3 DNA reads as TGTGCCAGCAGTTTACGGCAGGCGGGCTACGAGCAGTACTTC.

This clone was seen a few times. This chain joins TRBV11-2 and TRBJ2-7, with D possibly being TRBD1 or TRBD2 (6 bases each). CDR3 length: 14 residues. Germline lookup yields CDR1 SGHAT and CDR2 FQNNGV. V gave up 6 bases and J gave up 6 bases, with 18 bases separating them. CDR3 nucleotides: TGTGCCAGCAGGGCGGAGGGGGAAATCGGCGAGCAGTACTTC. Protein product: CASRAEGEIGEQYF.

This clone has more than one count but fewer than ten. This rearrangement joins TRBV7-2 to TRBJ2-3; perhaps TRBD2 as D (6 bases). CDR1 and CDR2 from the germline V gene are SGHTA and FQGNSA. The CDR3 is 14 amino acids. Trimming shortened V by 5 bases and J by 3 bases, and 12 bases separated the two germline ends. Written as DNA, the CDR3 is TGTGCCAGCAGCCCGGGACTGGGAACAGATACGCAGTATTTT. Translation: CASSPGLGTDTQYF.

This chain joins TRBV19 and TRBJ1-5; weak D call: TRBD1 (6 bases). Germline CDR1 reads LNHDA; CDR2 reads SQIVND (reference sequence). The CDR3 loop spans 11 amino acids. The CDR3 bases are TGTAGTTCAGGGGTCGATCAGCCCCAGCATTTT. The encoded protein is CSSGVDQPQHF.

This clone was seen only once. This CDR3 is CASSAGRLRTGELFF. The CDR3 region has the DNA TGTGCCAGCAGTGCGGGACGACTTCGGACCGGGGAGCTGTTTTTT. The chain links TRBV2 to TRBJ2-2; D is possibly TRBD1 or TRBD2 (5 bases each). The germline V gene has CDR1 SNHLY and CDR2 FYNNEI. This CDR3 is 15 amino acids long. Between the trimmed V and J ends, which lost 4 bases and 5 bases, there was a span of 14 bases.

The genes are TRBV4-1 and TRBJ2-3; D call uncertain. Germline-derived CDR1 and CDR2 are MGHRA and YSYEKL. CDR3 length equals 12 residues. V shed 1 base and J shed 8 bases, with 7 bases lying between them. The CDR3 DNA is TGCGCCAGCAGCCAAGGATGGGGTACGCAGTATTTT. This codes for CASSQGWGTQYF.

The rearrangement joins TRBV3-1 (or the pseudogene TRBV3-2) to TRBJ2-1; D is unclear. From germline, CDR1 is LGHDT and CDR2 YNNKEL (reference sequence). The V end was cut by 2 bases, the J end by 7 bases, with 9 bases between. CDR3 length: 13 residues. CDR3 amino acids: CASSQQRSNEQFF. Here the CDR3 DNA reads TGTGCCAGCAGCCAACAACGCTCGAATGAGCAGTTCTTC.

The V gene is TRBV4-1, the J gene TRBJ1-3, with no clear D. The CDR3 extends over 15 amino acids. V lost 1 base and J 4 bases, leaving 11 bases between the germline ends. Germline V lookup: CDR1 MGHRA, CDR2 YSYEKL. In nucleotides, the CDR3 is TGCGCCAGCAGCCAAGGGCAGCGGGGAGGAAACACCATATATTTT. This gives the protein CASSQGQRGGNTIYF.

This chain links TRBV18 with TRBJ1-1; D perhaps matches TRBD1 (5 bases). The CDR3 has 15 amino acids. V was trimmed by 6 bases and J by 0 bases, leaving 14 bases between them. Germline V gives CDR1 KGHSH, CDR2 LQKENI. Here the CDR3 DNA reads TGTGCCAGCTCCGGTGGAGGACACCTGAACACTGAAGCTTTCTTT. Protein sequence: CASSGGGHLNTEAFF.

The chain carries TRBV5-1 and TRBJ1-4; D perhaps matches TRBD1 (5 bases). There are 16 residues in the CDR3. Germline V CDR1 and CDR2: SGHRS, YFSETQ. V was shortened by 0 bases and J by 4 bases, with 13 bases between the two germline ends. CDR3 sequence reads: CASSLGLGRVNEKLFF. CDR3 nucleotide sequence: TGCGCCAGCAGCTTGGGGCTCGGCAGGGTTAATGAAAAACTGTTTTTT.

J is TRBJ2-7 and V is TRBV9; 7 bases agree with TRBD2. The CDR3 runs 15 residues. The V gene end was trimmed by 1 base and the J gene end by 0 bases; junction bases not matched to a gene: 4. Germline CDR1 reads SGDLS; CDR2 reads YYNGEE. The CDR3 region is CASSVTTSASYEQYF. As DNA, the CDR3 is TGTGCCAGCAGCGTAACCACTAGCGCCTCCTACGAGCAGTACTTC.

This chain uses TRBV29-1 with TRBJ1-1, with no clear D. V was clipped by 7 bases and J by 1 base, with 13 bases between them. Germline V gene data show CDR1 as SQVTM and CDR2 as ANQGSEA. This CDR3 has 13 amino acids. CDR3 amino acids: CSGMGTTNTEAFF. The CDR3 bases are TGCAGCGGTATGGGAACTACGAACACTGAAGCTTTCTTT.

The chain combines TRBV10-3 with TRBJ1-5; D unclear. Germline loops: CDR1 ENHRY, CDR2 SYGVKD. The length of the CDR3 is 12 residues. V was cut by 6 bases and J by 8 bases, with 11 bases left in between. The CDR3 coding sequence is TGTGCCATCAGCGGATCAAGTGAGCCCCAGCATTTT. Translating it yields CAISGSSEPQHF.

This clone was observed a single time. V and J are TRBV5-1 and TRBJ2-7; D not resolved. V gave up 6 bases and J gave up 1 base, with 14 bases separating them. CDR1 is SGHRS, CDR2 YFSETQ, per germline. The CDR3 totals 14 residues. CDR3 residues: CASIRKTPSYEQYF. CDR3 DNA sequence: TGCGCCAGCATCCGAAAGACCCCTTCCTACGAGCAGTACTTC.

The chain combines TRBV11-2 with TRBJ2-1; 12 bases agree with TRBD2. The CDR3 has 16 amino acids. V gave up 5 bases and J gave up 7 bases; unmatched junction bases: 9. The V gene's germline CDR1 is SGHAT and CDR2 FQNNGV. In DNA form, the CDR3 reads TGTGCCAGCAGCCCTTCCCAGACTAGCGGGAGTAATGAGCAGTTCTTC. This codes for CASSPSQTSGSNEQFF.

The V and J genes are TRBV5-8 and TRBJ2-7; tentatively, D is TRBD2 (7 bases). Between the trimmed V and J ends, which lost 1 base and 1 base, there was a span of 15 bases. In germline, CDR1 is SGHTS, CDR2 YDEGEE. The CDR3 runs 16 residues. CDR3 amino acids: CASSLYRGGGSYEQYF. For the CDR3, the DNA is TGTGCCAGCAGCTTGTACCGCGGGGGCGGTTCCTACGAGCAGTACTTC.

This chain links TRBV5-5 with TRBJ2-7; TRBD1 agrees at 10 bases. The CDR3 covers 15 residues. The junction had 1 base not matched to a gene; V was cut back by 0 bases and J by 1 base. Per the germline V gene, CDR1 is SGHKS and CDR2 is YYEKEE (reference sequence). The CDR3 protein is CASSLGQGASYEQYF. CDR3 bases: TGTGCCAGCAGCTTGGGACAGGGGGCGTCCTACGAGCAGTACTTC.

The rearrangement uses TRBV7-9 and TRBJ2-1, with 7 bases aligning to TRBD1. The V gene end was trimmed by 6 bases and the J gene end by 8 bases; junction bases not matched to a gene: 22. Germline V lookup: CDR1 SEHNR, CDR2 FQNEAQ (reference sequence). The CDR3 length is 18 residues. CDR3 loop: CASSSRAPKGASVDEQFF. In DNA form, the CDR3 reads TGTGCCAGCAGTTCGAGGGCCCCTAAGGGGGCGTCCGTCGATGAGCAGTTCTTC.

The CDR3 region has the DNA TGTGCCAGCAGTCCGAGGACAGGCGCCCTGCAGGCTTTCTTT. Protein: CASSPRTGALQAFF. V gene TRBV6-5 combines with J gene TRBJ1-1, with TRBD1 identical over 7 bases. The CDR3 spans 14 residues. Losses at the gene ends were 5 bases for V and 11 bases for J; bases not matched to a gene: 14. The germline gives CDR1 MNHEY, CDR2 SVGAGI.

The chain recombines TRBV5-1 with TRBJ2-3, with D unclear. Per the germline V gene, CDR1 is SGHRS and CDR2 is YFSETQ. The CDR3 covers 14 residues. Trimming shortened V by 6 bases and J by 2 bases, and 13 bases separated the two germline ends. The CDR3: CASTKTTDTDTQYF. The CDR3 region has the DNA TGCGCCAGCACAAAAACAACCGACACAGATACGCAGTATTTT.

This sequence joins TRBV3-1 (or the pseudogene TRBV3-2) and TRBJ2-5; 7 positions match TRBD2. There are 15 residues in the CDR3. The V gene end was trimmed by 1 base and the J gene end by 2 bases; junction bases not matched to a gene: 4. Germline lookup yields CDR1 LGHDT and CDR2 YNNKEL (reference sequence). CDR3 DNA sequence: TGTGCCAGCAGCCAAGGAGCGGGGCAGCAAGAGACCCAGTACTTC. It specifies CASSQGAGQQETQYF.

The gene calls are TRBV18 and TRBJ2-7, with 8 bases that match TRBD1. There are 15 residues in the CDR3. The germline CDR1 and CDR2 sequences are KGHSH and LQKENI. After removal of 2 bases from V and 3 bases from J, the junction contained 6 bases not matched to a gene. Here the CDR3 reads CASSPRTGSDYEQYF. For the CDR3, the DNA is TGTGCCAGCTCACCAAGGACAGGGAGTGACTACGAGCAGTACTTC.

This clone was counted once. The chain recombines TRBV18 with TRBJ2-2; possible D gene TRBD1, 6 bases. Per germline, CDR1 KGHSH and CDR2 LQKENI. The V and J ends lost 3 bases and 2 bases respectively, with 13 bases between them. The CDR3 runs 16 residues. Here the CDR3 DNA reads TGTGCCAGCTCACCTGCGGACAGAATTAACACCGGGGAGCTGTTTTTT. It yields the protein CASSPADRINTGELFF.

The chain couples TRBV11-2 to TRBJ1-2; D is possibly TRBD1 (5 bases). V lost 5 bases, J lost 4 bases, and 14 bases lay in between. The CDR3 contains 14 residues. Germline V gives CDR1 SGHAT, CDR2 FQNNGV. The CDR3 DNA is TGTGCCAGCAGCCCCGGGGGGGGGATCTATGGCTACACCTTC. This translates into CASSPGGGIYGYTF.